Listed below are T cell receptor beta chains from one sample, sequenced in a study of T-cell reconstitution after alpha-beta-depleted transplantation in children. TCRdb independently ran MiXCR on the PCR reads; one entry per CDR3 protein. The table lists 170,000 or so distinct CDR3 sequences, 6% to 7% of them singletons. Sequences were derived from PBMCs from the stem cell graft donor, sampled from the stem cell graft. The receptors derive from a human donor who donated a stem cell graft to a child with Wiskott-Aldrich syndrome. CDR3s include the opening cysteine and the closing phenylalanine or tryptophan. A D gene is named only where the DNA matches it firmly. Only some rows state a clone size, as once, few, many or a class for expanded clones.

d_gene: .; j_gene: TRBJ2-1; abundance: .; v_gene: TRBV7-9; CDR3aa: CASSLGRRGSSDNEQFF; CDR3nt: TGTGCCAGCAGCTTAGGGCGGCGGGGATCTTCGGACAATGAGCAGTTCTTC
d_gene: .; j_gene: TRBJ2-1; abundance: few; v_gene: TRBV12-3/TRBV12-4; CDR3aa: CASSPSGYYNEQFF; CDR3nt: TGTGCCAGCAGTCCATCGGGATACTACAATGAGCAGTTCTTC
d_gene: .; j_gene: TRBJ2-1; abundance: many; v_gene: TRBV24-1; CDR3aa: CAAGQYYNEQFF; CDR3nt: TGTGCCGCGGGACAGTACTACAATGAGCAGTTCTTC
d_gene: .; j_gene: TRBJ2-1; abundance: many; v_gene: TRBV4-3; CDR3aa: CASSQDGGQDEQFF; CDR3nt: TGCGCCAGCAGCCAAGACGGGGGGCAGGATGAGCAGTTCTTC
d_gene: TRBD1; j_gene: TRBJ1-3; abundance: few; v_gene: TRBV7-2; CDR3aa: CASSLLGQGPSGNTIYF; CDR3nt: TGTGCCAGCAGCTTACTCGGACAGGGCCCCTCTGGAAACACCATATATTTT
d_gene: TRBD2; j_gene: TRBJ2-1; abundance: many; v_gene: TRBV20-1; CDR3aa: CSARPISSGRWNEQFF; CDR3nt: TGCAGTGCTAGACCAATATCTAGCGGGAGGTGGAATGAGCAGTTCTTC
d_gene: .; j_gene: TRBJ2-7; abundance: few; v_gene: TRBV2; CDR3aa: CASSERDYEQYF; CDR3nt: TGTGCCAGCAGTGAAAGGGACTACGAGCAGTACTTC
d_gene: TRBD1; j_gene: TRBJ2-3; abundance: many; v_gene: TRBV7-2; CDR3aa: CASSLAWDRSLDTQYF; CDR3nt: TGTGCCAGCAGCTTGGCTTGGGACAGGTCATTGGATACGCAGTATTTT
d_gene: TRBD2; j_gene: TRBJ2-1; abundance: .; v_gene: TRBV5-1; CDR3aa: CASSPLAGGPAEQFF; CDR3nt: TGCGCCAGCAGCCCCCTAGCGGGGGGGCCCGCTGAGCAGTTCTTC
d_gene: .; j_gene: TRBJ2-7; abundance: many; v_gene: TRBV5-1; CDR3aa: CASSPGTGIFEQYF; CDR3nt: TGCGCCAGCTCCCCCGGAACAGGGATATTCGAGCAGTACTTC
d_gene: .; j_gene: TRBJ2-1; abundance: many; v_gene: TRBV4-2; CDR3aa: CASSQEDRSSYNEQFF; CDR3nt: TGTGCCAGCAGCCAAGAGGACCGGTCCTCCTACAATGAGCAGTTCTTC
d_gene: .; j_gene: TRBJ2-3; abundance: many; v_gene: TRBV20-1; CDR3aa: CSAPSEHMGTDTQYF; CDR3nt: TGCAGTGCCCCCTCGGAGCATATGGGGACAGATACGCAGTATTTT
d_gene: .; j_gene: TRBJ1-6; abundance: many; v_gene: TRBV7-2; CDR3aa: CASSRASETLHF; CDR3nt: TGTGCCAGCAGCCGAGCGTCCGAGACCCTCCACTTT
d_gene: TRBD1; j_gene: TRBJ2-1; abundance: many; v_gene: TRBV5-1; CDR3aa: CASSPDRGSPWDNEQFF; CDR3nt: TGCGCCAGCAGCCCGGACAGGGGATCCCCATGGGACAATGAGCAGTTCTTC
d_gene: .; j_gene: TRBJ2-7; abundance: many; v_gene: TRBV20-1; CDR3aa: CSASGTGRVYEQYF; CDR3nt: TGCAGTGCTAGTGGTACAGGGCGAGTCTACGAGCAGTACTTC
d_gene: TRBD1; j_gene: TRBJ1-1; abundance: few; v_gene: TRBV2; CDR3aa: CASSEVRGHTEAFF; CDR3nt: TGTGCCAGCAGTGAAGTCAGGGGGCACACTGAAGCTTTCTTT
d_gene: .; j_gene: TRBJ2-1; abundance: many; v_gene: TRBV7-8; CDR3aa: CASSLNRVNEQFF; CDR3nt: TGTGCCAGCAGCCTCAACAGGGTCAATGAGCAGTTCTTC
d_gene: .; j_gene: TRBJ2-3; abundance: many; v_gene: TRBV20-1; CDR3aa: CSAQRYRSGSTDTQYF; CDR3nt: TGCAGTGCTCAGAGATACAGGAGCGGGAGCACAGATACGCAGTATTTT
d_gene: .; j_gene: TRBJ2-4; abundance: many; v_gene: TRBV5-5; CDR3aa: CASSLLAFVDIQYF; CDR3nt: TGTGCCAGCAGCTTGTTAGCTTTCGTGGACATTCAGTACTTC
d_gene: .; j_gene: TRBJ2-7; abundance: many; v_gene: TRBV7-2; CDR3aa: CASSLRGAGDEQYF; CDR3nt: TGTGCCAGCAGCTTACGGGGGGCAGGGGACGAGCAGTACTTC
d_gene: .; j_gene: TRBJ1-1; abundance: many; v_gene: TRBV5-1; CDR3aa: CASSLGPLNTEAFF; CDR3nt: TGCGCCAGCAGCTTGGGGCCGCTGAACACTGAAGCTTTCTTT
d_gene: .; j_gene: TRBJ1-1; abundance: many; v_gene: TRBV19; CDR3aa: CASTDRGRGNTEAFF; CDR3nt: TGTGCCAGTACCGATCGTGGCCGGGGGAACACTGAAGCTTTCTTT
d_gene: .; j_gene: TRBJ1-1; abundance: many; v_gene: TRBV29-1; CDR3aa: CSVNPTAVRTEAFF; CDR3nt: TGCAGCGTTAACCCGACAGCGGTCAGGACTGAAGCTTTCTTT
d_gene: .; j_gene: TRBJ2-6; abundance: many; v_gene: TRBV10-3; CDR3aa: CAISESSSGAAGANVLTF; CDR3nt: TGTGCCATCAGTGAGTCGTCTTCGGGGGCAGCGGGGGCCAACGTCCTGACTTTC
d_gene: .; j_gene: TRBJ2-7; abundance: many; v_gene: TRBV6-5; CDR3aa: CASSSAVSYEQYF; CDR3nt: TGTGCCAGCAGTTCCGCAGTCTCCTACGAGCAGTACTTC
d_gene: .; j_gene: TRBJ2-6; abundance: many; v_gene: TRBV12-3/TRBV12-4; CDR3aa: CASSLARGFSGANVLTF; CDR3nt: TGTGCCAGCAGTTTAGCGCGTGGATTCTCTGGGGCCAACGTCCTGACTTTC
d_gene: .; j_gene: TRBJ2-3; abundance: .; v_gene: TRBV6-6; CDR3aa: CASLGWGTDTQYF; CDR3nt: TGTGCCAGCCTCGGCTGGGGCACAGATACGCAGTATTTT
d_gene: TRBD2; j_gene: TRBJ2-7; abundance: many; v_gene: TRBV20-1; CDR3aa: CSANRGGSTEQYF; CDR3nt: TGCAGTGCTAACCGGGGGGGGAGCACCGAGCAGTACTTC
d_gene: .; j_gene: TRBJ1-2; abundance: many; v_gene: TRBV5-5; CDR3aa: CASSLAPVQSYGYTF; CDR3nt: TGTGCCAGCAGCTTGGCGCCCGTTCAAAGCTATGGCTACACCTTC
d_gene: TRBD2; j_gene: TRBJ2-5; abundance: many; v_gene: TRBV10-2; CDR3aa: CASSPSGGSRETQYF; CDR3nt: TGCGCCAGTTCTCCCTCTGGCGGGAGTAGAGAGACCCAGTACTTC
d_gene: .; j_gene: TRBJ2-1; abundance: many; v_gene: TRBV28; CDR3aa: CASSSGPSSYNEQFF; CDR3nt: TGTGCCAGCAGTTCCGGGCCGAGCTCCTACAATGAGCAGTTCTTC
d_gene: TRBD2; j_gene: TRBJ2-7; abundance: few; v_gene: TRBV27; CDR3aa: CASSPGSGRANGQYF; CDR3nt: TGTGCCAGCAGTCCCGGGAGCGGGAGGGCTAACGGGCAGTACTTC
d_gene: .; j_gene: TRBJ2-2; abundance: many; v_gene: TRBV7-9; CDR3aa: CASSLARLSGERYTGELFF; CDR3nt: TGTGCCAGCAGCTTAGCTCGGTTGTCCGGGGAAAGGTATACCGGGGAGCTGTTTTTT
d_gene: TRBD2; j_gene: TRBJ2-1; abundance: few; v_gene: TRBV20-1; CDR3aa: CSAHSSGGHNEQFF; CDR3nt: TGCAGTGCTCATTCTAGCGGGGGGCACAATGAGCAGTTCTTC
d_gene: .; j_gene: TRBJ2-7; abundance: few; v_gene: TRBV30; CDR3aa: CAWSRDNRYEQYF; CDR3nt: TGTGCCTGGAGTCGGGACAATCGCTACGAGCAGTACTTC
d_gene: .; j_gene: TRBJ2-6; abundance: many; v_gene: TRBV7-9; CDR3aa: CASSLELNVLTF; CDR3nt: TGTGCCAGCAGCTTAGAGCTCAACGTCCTGACTTTC